The 24 T cell receptor beta chains presented below share a single source sample, sequenced in a study of graft-versus-host responses after intestinal transplantation (dated by TCRdb to about 2021). Libraries were constructed by the immunoSEQ multiplex PCR assay. Entries here come from immuneACCESS through TCRdb and include only in-frame sequences with V and J called. Some clones fail to appear in such tables; in the studies checked, an unresolved V gene covers under half of the shortfall, and the cause of the remainder is unknown. The sample data list about 9,600 clones, and 86% of these were observed just once. The ten top clones hold 4% to 6.5% of the sample. Intraepithelial and lamina propria lymphocytes were isolated from graft specimens using dithiothreitol, EDTA incubations and collagenase D digestion. Sequencing was performed on ileum tissue, taken around 25 months after intestinal transplantation. All receptors come from a human patient who received an intestinal transplant, so some T cells may come from the graft donor.

The genes are TRBV2 and TRBJ1-1; D unclear. In germline, CDR1 is SNHLY, CDR2 FYNNEI. The CDR3 consists of 13 residues. The ends were cut back, 5 bases at V and 1 base at J, with 8 bases in the middle. CDR3 sequence: CASSIEKNTEAFF. The CDR3 DNA sequence: TGTGCCAGCAGTATCGAAAAGAACACTGAAGCTTTCTTT.

The chain recombines TRBV28 with TRBJ1-6; D ambiguous. Trimming removed 7 bases from V and 9 bases from J, with 22 bases in between. The CDR3 spans 16 residues. CDR1 MDHEN and CDR2 SYDVKM come from the germline V gene. Here the CDR3 DNA reads TGTGCCAGCATTTCGTTGTCATTCGGCCTGGGTTCACCCCTCCACTTT. Amino acids: CASISLSFGLGSPLHF.

The chain couples TRBV6-5 to TRBJ2-2, with TRBD2 matching over 11 bases. The CDR3 is made up of 15 amino acids. Germline trimming cut 6 bases from V and 3 bases from J; bases unmatched to any gene: 3. Germline CDR1 MNHEY, CDR2 SVGAGI. CDR3 in amino acids: CASRLAGGDTGELFF. The CDR3 DNA is TGTGCCAGCAGATTAGCGGGAGGGGACACCGGGGAGCTGTTTTTT.

The chain employs TRBV4-2 and TRBJ2-7; D is unresolved. V gave up 1 base and J gave up 4 bases, with 2 bases separating them. CDR3 length: 11 residues. The germline V gene encodes CDR1 LGHNA and CDR2 YNFKEQ. CDR3 nucleotides: TGTGCCAGCAGCCAAGCGTACGAGCAGTACTTC. Its translation: CASSQAYEQYF.

V gene TRBV19 combines with J gene TRBJ1-6, with a weak D call TRBD1 (6 bases). The CDR3 consists of 15 residues. The germline V and J ends were trimmed by 7 bases and 8 bases, with 18 bases remaining between them. Germline V gives CDR1 LNHDA, CDR2 SQIVND (reference sequence). CDR3 DNA: TGTGCCAGTAACCCGTGGGGGGGGGCCGATTCACCCCTCCACTTT. As protein: CASNPWGGADSPLHF. Based on the CDR3 plus reference TRBV19 and TRBJ1-6, the full variable domain is DGGITQSPKYLFRKEGQNVTLSCEQNLNHDAMYWYRQDPGQGLRLIYYSQIVNDFQKGDIAEGYSVSREKKESFPLTVTSAQKNPTAFYLCASNPWGGADSPLHFGNGTRLTVT.

The chain employs TRBV19 and TRBJ1-4, with a weak D call TRBD1 (6 bases). Germline V gene lookup returns CDR1 LNHDA and CDR2 SQIVND (reference sequence). With 9 bases removed from V and 7 bases from J, the gap between germline ends came to 21 bases. This CDR3 contains 15 residues. The CDR3 coding sequence is TGTGCCAGCAGGTTTGGCGGACAGTGGGCTGAAAAACTGTTTTTT. As protein: CASRFGGQWAEKLFF.

In the case of this clone: Other nucleotide sequences in the sample specify the same CDR3. This chain joins TRBV5-1 and TRBJ1-5; D gene unclear. V shed 1 base and J shed 3 bases, with 11 bases lying between them. The CDR3 loop spans 15 amino acids. In germline, CDR1 is SGHRS, CDR2 YFSETQ. The chain's CDR3 is CASSLMGQSNQPQHF. The CDR3 DNA follows: TGCGCCAGCAGCTTGATGGGCCAGTCCAATCAGCCCCAGCATTTT. Full variable domain (outside the CDR3, taken from reference TRBV5-1 and TRBJ1-5): KAGVTQTPRYLIKTRGQQVTLSCSPISGHRSVSWYQQTPGQGLQFLFEYFSETQRNKGNFPGRFSGRQFSNSRSEMNVSTLELGDSALYLCASSLMGQSNQPQHFGDGTRLSIL.

The chain uses TRBV6-5 and TRBJ2-7, with 9 bases fitting TRBD1. This CDR3 contains 15 residues. Germline V gene data show CDR1 as MNHEY and CDR2 as SVGAGI. V lost 0 bases and J lost 5; bases outside the gene matches: 5. CDR3: CASSYSPDRGNEQYF. The CDR3 DNA sequence: TGTGCCAGCAGTTACTCCCCGGACAGGGGCAACGAGCAGTACTTC.

The J gene is TRBJ2-1, the V gene TRBV6-5, with D unclear. V lost 6 bases and J 2 bases, leaving 8 bases between the germline ends. The CDR3 consists of 13 residues. Germline loops: CDR1 MNHEY, CDR2 SVGAGI. For the CDR3, the DNA is TGTGCCAGCAGACGGATTCCCTACAATGAGCAGTTCTTC. This encodes CASRRIPYNEQFF.

V usage is TRBV15 and J usage is TRBJ2-3; D might be TRBD2 (5 bases). V was cut by 0 bases and J by 6 bases, with 10 bases left in between. The CDR3 sequence is 14 residues long. Germline CDR1 and CDR2: LNHNV and YYDKDF (reference sequence). DNA for the CDR3: TGTGCCACCAGCAGAGATCGGCGGGTGGATACGCAGTATTTT. Its translation is CATSRDRRVDTQYF.

Relative to its sample, this clone is large. The chain carries TRBV13 and TRBJ2-2; 9 nucleotides agree with TRBD2. The CDR3 covers 17 residues. The V gene's germline CDR1 is PRHDT and CDR2 FYEKMQ (reference sequence). V shed 4 bases, J shed 2 bases, and the junction held 8 bases outside the gene matches. The CDR3 loop is CASSSRAGGYNTGELFF. CDR3 nucleotide sequence: TGTGCCAGCAGCTCCCGAGCGGGGGGCTACAACACCGGGGAGCTGTTTTTT.

The chain carries TRBV9 and TRBJ1-2, with D possibly being TRBD1 (6 bases). The CDR3 length is 14 residues. V lost 3 bases to trimming and J lost 5 bases, with 14 bases between them. Germline V gene data show CDR1 as SGDLS and CDR2 as YYNGEE. CDR3 sequence (DNA): TGTGCCAGCAGCGCGCTCAGGGGCCGTTATGGCTACACCTTC. Its translation: CASSALRGRYGYTF.

This chain connects TRBV19 to TRBJ2-6; D gene ambiguous. V lost 6 bases and J 3 bases, leaving 6 bases between the germline ends. CDR3 length equals 13 residues. Germline V lookup: CDR1 LNHDA, CDR2 SQIVND (reference sequence). CDR3 in DNA: TGTGCCAGTAGGCTAGGTGGGGCCAACGTCCTGACTTTC. Translating it yields CASRLGGANVLTF.

This clone was seen just once. The junction and the germline gene differ at one end; a read error may be behind it. The V call is TRBV4-1, the J call TRBJ2-1; a possible D gene is TRBD1 (5 bases). Germline loops: CDR1 MGHRA, CDR2 YSYEKL. This CDR3 comprises 13 residues. Here the CDR3 DNA reads TGCGCCAGCAGACAAGAAGGGGACAATGAGCAGTTCTTC. Its protein is CASRQEGDNEQFF.

With regard to this clone: The sample has other DNA sequences that encode this CDR3 too. J is TRBJ2-3 and V is TRBV7-9; D gene ambiguous. The CDR3 covers 15 residues. V dropped 5 bases and J dropped 2 bases, with 14 bases sitting between them. Per the germline V gene, CDR1 is SEHNR and CDR2 is FQNEAQ (reference sequence). The CDR3 here is CASSTDGLYTDTQYF. Written as DNA, the CDR3 is TGTGCCAGCAGCACCGACGGCTTATACACAGATACGCAGTATTTT.

The chain employs TRBV28 and TRBJ2-1, with D possibly matching TRBD2 (5 bases). This CDR3 region has 13 residues. Between the trimmed V and J ends, which lost 6 bases and 9 bases, there was a span of 15 bases. Germline V lookup: CDR1 MDHEN, CDR2 SYDVKM. The CDR3 loop reads CASRLRLAGEQFF. CDR3 DNA: TGTGCCAGCAGGCTTCGGCTAGCCGGTGAGCAGTTCTTC.

This rearrangement joins TRBV15 to TRBJ2-1; TRBD1 aligns across 8 bases. The V gene's germline CDR1 is LNHNV and CDR2 YYDKDF (reference sequence). This CDR3 is 15 amino acids long. Trimming removed 4 bases from V and 7 bases from J; junction bases left unmatched: 9. The CDR3 DNA sequence: TGTGCCACCAGCACAAGGACAGGGTTGATTAATGAGCAGTTCTTC. Protein: CATSTRTGLINEQFF. Together with reference TRBV15 and TRBJ2-1, the CDR3 gives the full variable domain: DAMVIQNPRYQVTQFGKPVTLSCSQTLNHNVMYWYQQKSSQAPKLLFHYYDKDFNNEADTPDNFQSRRPNTSFCFLDIRSPGLGDTAMYLCATSTRTGLINEQFFGPGTRLTVL.

V and J are TRBV5-4 and TRBJ2-1, with TRBD1 identical over 8 bases. This CDR3 has 14 amino acids. The germline gives CDR1 SGHNT, CDR2 YYREEE (reference sequence). J lost 6 bases, V lost 4 bases, and 6 bases had no gene match. The CDR3 region is CASSQAQGGNEQFF. The CDR3 coding sequence is TGTGCCAGCAGCCAAGCACAGGGGGGCAATGAGCAGTTCTTC.

The V call is TRBV7-6, the J call TRBJ1-1; D call uncertain. Deletions cut 5 bases from V and 0 bases from J, with 4 bases between. Germline V gene lookup returns CDR1 SGHVS and CDR2 FNYEAQ. The CDR3 is made up of 12 amino acids. In DNA, the CDR3 is TGTGCCAGCAGCGGTCTGAACACTGAAGCTTTCTTT. Residues: CASSGLNTEAFF. Drawing the rest from reference TRBV7-6 and TRBJ1-1, the complete variable domain is GAGVSQSPRYKVTKRGQDVALRCDPISGHVSLYWYRQALGQGPEFLTYFNYEAQQDKSGLPNDRFSAERPEGSISTLTIQRTEQRDSAMYRCASSGLNTEAFFGQGTRLTVV.

This clone has only a few counts. J is TRBJ2-7 and V is TRBV5-1; 8 bases match TRBD2. The junction had 8 bases not matched to a gene; V was cut back by 4 bases and J by 5 bases. Germline V gene lookup returns CDR1 SGHRS and CDR2 YFSETQ. This CDR3 contains 14 residues. This chain's CDR3 is CASSAWTSIDEQYF. The CDR3 bases are TGCGCCAGCAGCGCCTGGACTAGCATAGACGAGCAGTACTTC.

The V and J genes are TRBV6-1 and TRBJ2-5, with 9 positions matching TRBD1. Per germline, CDR1 MNHNS and CDR2 SASEGT. After removal of 8 bases from V and 3 bases from J, the junction contained 7 bases not matched to a gene. The CDR3 loop spans 14 amino acids. The CDR3 sequence is CASVYRGREETQYF. In DNA form, the CDR3 reads TGTGCCAGCGTTTACAGGGGGCGTGAAGAGACCCAGTACTTC.

The gene calls are TRBV9 and TRBJ2-2; maybe TRBD1 (6 bases). The CDR3 loop spans 16 amino acids. V was shortened by 0 bases and J by 2 bases, with 11 bases between the two germline ends. The germline CDR1 and CDR2 sequences are SGDLS and YYNGEE. CDR3 nucleotides: TGTGCCAGCAGCGTAGTAGACAGGCAAAACACCGGGGAGCTGTTTTTT. It specifies CASSVVDRQNTGELFF.

The CDR3 protein is CASSYSTNSPLHF. The DNA of the CDR3 is TGCGCCAGCAGCTACAGCACCAATTCACCCCTCCACTTT. V is TRBV10-1 and J is TRBJ1-6; D not resolved. The CDR3 is 13 amino acids. Deletions cut 6 bases from V and 7 bases from J, with 10 bases between. Germline CDR1 WNHNN, CDR2 SYGVQD (reference sequence).

V usage is TRBV7-3 and J usage is TRBJ2-3; tentatively, D is TRBD2 (5 bases). Trimming shortened V by 3 bases and J by 6 bases, and 16 bases separated the two germline ends. Germline loops: CDR1 SGHTA, CDR2 FQGTGA. The CDR3 totals 15 residues. This CDR3 reads CASSLGVASVDTQYF. In DNA form, the CDR3 reads TGTGCCAGCAGCTTGGGAGTAGCGTCGGTGGATACGCAGTATTTT.